A selection of T cell receptor beta chains follows, all from one sample in a study of shared clonotypes between healthy human individuals. Here immunoSEQ multiplex PCR was the method, and the copy in TCRdb shows in-frame clones only, minus some. This sample has 490,000 or so clones; approximately 79% occur once, and the top ten carry about an eighth. The sequencing sample was made of PBMCs. Receptors were obtained from a woman between 35 and 50 years old in good health. Some clones in this sample may be carry-over from other donors' samples. CDR3s include the opening cysteine and the closing phenylalanine or tryptophan. D genes are given only for firm matches. Clone size appears in some rows only: once, few, many, or a class for an expanded clone.

D | J | size | V | CDR3 | DNA
TRBD1 | TRBJ1-1 | NA | TRBV18 | CASSPQGAETEAFF | TGTGCCAGCTCACCACAGGGGGCCGAGACTGAAGCTTTCTTT
NA | TRBJ2-5 | NA | TRBV28 | CASSPGWETQYF | TGTGCCAGCAGTCCGGGTTGGGAGACCCAGTACTTC
TRBD1 | TRBJ2-1 | many | TRBV10-1 | CASSEGRGIKNEQFF | TGCGCCAGCAGTGAAGGCAGGGGGATTAAAAATGAGCAGTTCTTC
NA | TRBJ2-1 | NA | TRBV2 | CASRIPYNEQFF | TGTGCCAGCAGAATCCCTTACAATGAGCAGTTCTTC
TRBD1 | TRBJ2-5 | NA | TRBV2 | CASSAGQEWETQYF | TGTGCCAGCAGTGCGGGACAGGAGTGGGAGACCCAGTACTTC
NA | TRBJ2-3 | NA | TRBV29-1 | CSVMQASSTDTQYF | TGCAGCGTAATGCAGGCATCTAGCACAGATACGCAGTATTTT
NA | TRBJ1-1 | few | TRBV28 | CASSFRTEAFF | TGTGCCAGCAGTTTTCGTACTGAAGCTTTCTTT
NA | TRBJ1-5 | NA | TRBV2 | CASSGVGTDQPQHF | TGTGCCAGCAGTGGGGTTGGCACGGATCAGCCCCAGCATTTT
NA | TRBJ2-7 | NA | TRBV7-2 | CASSLAGNYEQYF | TGTGCCAGCAGCTTAGCGGGGAACTACGAGCAGTACTTC
NA | TRBJ1-5 | NA | TRBV6-6 | CASSYLGENQPQHF | TGTGCCAGCAGTTACTTGGGGGAGAATCAGCCCCAGCATTTT
TRBD2 | TRBJ2-7 | NA | TRBV6-5 | CASSYSGGKYEQYF | TGTGCCAGCAGTTACTCGGGGGGGAAATACGAGCAGTACTTC
NA | TRBJ1-5 | NA | TRBV6-1 | CASSEGEFNQPQHF | TGTGCCAGCAGTGAAGGGGAATTCAATCAGCCCCAGCATTTT
NA | TRBJ2-2 | many | TRBV29-1 | CSAAVGPNTGELFF | TGCAGCGCGGCTGTGGGTCCGAACACCGGGGAGCTGTTTTTT
NA | TRBJ2-5 | NA | TRBV10-3 | CATKRGQTETQYF | TGTGCCACAAAAAGGGGTCAAACGGAGACCCAGTACTTC
NA | TRBJ2-6 | NA | TRBV5-1 | CASSPDLPTSGANVLTF | TGCGCCAGCAGCCCCGACCTACCCACCTCTGGGGCCAACGTCCTGACTTTC
NA | TRBJ2-2 | NA | TRBV5-1 | CASSGLANTGELFF | TGCGCCAGCAGCGGACTCGCGAACACCGGGGAGCTGTTTTTT
NA | TRBJ2-5 | NA | TRBV29-1 | CSVEGTPRETQYF | TGCAGCGTGGAGGGGACACCTCGGGAGACCCAGTACTTC
TRBD2 | TRBJ2-7 | NA | TRBV7-8 | CASSYGAGVNEQYF | TGTGCCAGCAGCTATGGGGCGGGAGTGAACGAGCAGTACTTC
NA | TRBJ2-2 | NA | TRBV7-9 | CASSSQTGELFF | TGTGCCAGCAGCTCACAAACCGGGGAGCTGTTTTTT
TRBD2 | TRBJ2-7 | NA | TRBV14 | CASSRGTSGILTSYEQYF | TGTGCCAGCAGCCGCGGGACTAGCGGGATTTTGACCTCCTACGAGCAGTACTTC
TRBD2 | TRBJ2-1 | NA | TRBV6-4 | CASSELAGNYNEQFF | TGTGCCAGCAGTGAACTAGCGGGAAATTACAATGAGCAGTTCTTC
NA | TRBJ2-1 | NA | TRBV6-7 | CASTLTGSSYNEQFF | TGTGCCAGCACCCTGACGGGGAGCTCCTACAATGAGCAGTTCTTC
TRBD2 | TRBJ2-1 | NA | TRBV7-7 | CASSPGLAGVNEQFF | TGTGCCAGCAGTCCGGGACTAGCGGGCGTTAATGAGCAGTTCTTC
TRBD2 | TRBJ2-7 | NA | TRBV11-2 | CASSPLAGASSYEQYF | TGTGCCAGCAGCCCCTTAGCGGGAGCCAGCTCCTACGAGCAGTACTTC
NA | TRBJ2-7 | NA | TRBV2 | CASSGDWFFGTEQYF | TGTGCCAGCAGTGGGGACTGGTTTTTTGGAACCGAGCAGTACTTC
TRBD2 | TRBJ2-3 | few | TRBV5-6 | CASSSPSGKATDTQYF | TGTGCCAGCAGCTCACCTAGCGGGAAGGCCACAGATACGCAGTATTTT
NA | TRBJ2-7 | NA | TRBV28 | CAVKGRVYEQYF | TGTGCCGTAAAAGGCAGGGTGTACGAGCAGTACTTC
NA | TRBJ1-2 | once | TRBV7-2 | CASSLAGEPHGYTF | TGTGCCAGCAGCTTAGCAGGGGAGCCCCATGGCTACACCTTC
NA | TRBJ2-2 | many | TRBV4-3 | CASSQGWLGNTGELFF | TGCGCCAGCAGCCAAGGGTGGTTAGGAAACACCGGGGAGCTGTTTTTT
NA | TRBJ1-4 | NA | TRBV2 | CASSERIGEKLFF | TGTGCCAGCAGTGAACGTATAGGTGAAAAACTGTTTTTT
TRBD2 | TRBJ2-4 | NA | TRBV9 | CASSPPWTSGSGAKNIQYF | TGTGCCAGCAGCCCACCTTGGACTAGCGGGAGCGGGGCCAAAAACATTCAGTACTTC
NA | TRBJ2-1 | NA | TRBV4-1 | CASSQEESGVYNEQFF | TGCGCCAGCAGCCAAGAAGAGAGCGGAGTTTACAATGAGCAGTTCTTC
TRBD2 | TRBJ2-1 | once | TRBV11-2 | CASSSPRGVNEQFF | TGTGCCAGCAGTTCTCCCCGGGGGGTCAATGAGCAGTTCTTC
TRBD1 | TRBJ2-4 | many | TRBV29-1 | CSVEGDRNIQYF | TGCAGCGTTGAAGGGGACAGAAACATTCAGTACTTC
NA | TRBJ2-3 | NA | TRBV1 | CTSSHAVSGSVTDTQYF | TGCACCAGCAGCCACGCTGTGAGCGGGAGTGTCACAGATACGCAGTATTTT
NA | TRBJ2-5 | few | TRBV5-1 | CASRADAGRETQYF | TGCGCCAGCAGAGCGGACGCAGGGCGGGAGACCCAGTACTTC
NA | TRBJ1-1 | few | TRBV29-1 | CSVGEQGPLNTEAFF | TGCAGCGTTGGAGAGCAGGGTCCACTGAACACTGAAGCTTTCTTT
NA | TRBJ1-2 | few | TRBV2 | CASSARTHPPF | TGTGCCAGCAGTGCGAGGACCCACCCACCCTTC
NA | TRBJ2-5 | NA | TRBV5-1 | CASSLEWREETQYF | TGCGCCAGCAGCTTGGAGTGGAGAGAAGAGACCCAGTACTTC